One T cell receptor (beta chain) is described in this entry. Germline V CDR1 and CDR2: SGHRS, YFSETQ. After removal of 4 bases from V and 2 bases from J, the junction contained 9 bases not matched to a gene. CDR3 length equals 16 residues. This entry comes from a study of PD-L1 blockade in urothelial cancer. Stated time point: pretreatment peripheral blood. Profiled with immunoSEQ multiplex PCR; TCRdb holds only in-frame clones, not every one. Among approximately 18,000 clones listed, approximately 90% were seen once. This sequence joins TRBV5-1 and TRBJ2-3; 8 bases align to TRBD1. This material consisted of PBMCs, taken around atezolizumab (anti-PD-L1) treatment. This TCR was recovered from a man aged 65 to 85 with urothelial cancer. The CDR3 DNA reads as TGCGCCAGCAGCCCCGGGACAGGTTCCAACACAGATACGCAGTATTTT. The encoded protein is CASSPGTGSNTDTQYF.